This T cell receptor (beta chain) was sequenced for a study of blood T cell repertoires in COVID-19. The wider study: Researchers got acute and convalescent COVID-19 samples from the United States, Italy and Spain. T cells, B-cell-depleted T cells, or PBMCs provided the cDNA or gDNA that served as material.

The ends were cut back, 3 bases at V and 9 bases at J, with 12 bases in the middle. The germline CDR1 and CDR2 sequences are DFQATT and SNEGSKA (reference sequence). The CDR3 totals 13 residues. Here immunoSEQ multiplex PCR was the method, and the copy in TCRdb shows in-frame clones only, minus some. The sample yields 380,000 or so clones, approximately 86% seen once. Ages ranged from about 18 to 89 years, with residence in 24 US areas. Participants were placed into cohorts based on the clinical history they reported. Sequencing was performed on PBMCs or T cells enriched from blood (not recorded which). This receptor was obtained from a woman in her 40s with acute COVID-19. This chain connects TRBV20-1 to TRBJ1-6; weak D call: TRBD1 (6 bases). CDR3 in amino acids: CSASPGASSPLHF. DNA of the CDR3: TGCAGTGCTAGTCCAGGGGCTAGTTCACCCCTCCACTTT.